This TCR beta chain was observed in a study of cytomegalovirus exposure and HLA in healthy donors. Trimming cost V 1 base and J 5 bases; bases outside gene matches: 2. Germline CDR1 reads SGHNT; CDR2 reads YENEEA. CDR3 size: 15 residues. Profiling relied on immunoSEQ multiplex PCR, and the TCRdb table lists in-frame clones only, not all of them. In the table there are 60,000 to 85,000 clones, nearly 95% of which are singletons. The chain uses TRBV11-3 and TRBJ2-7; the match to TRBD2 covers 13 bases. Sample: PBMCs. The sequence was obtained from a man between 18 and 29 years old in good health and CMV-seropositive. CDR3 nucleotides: TGTGCCAGCAGCTTAGGGACTAGCGGGAGCCACGAGCAGTACTTC. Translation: CASSLGTSGSHEQYF.